This passage covers 20 T cell receptor beta chains from one sample sequenced in a study of blood T cell repertoires in COVID-19. Measured with immunoSEQ multiplex PCR; TCRdb has only the in-frame clones, and not every one. Found here are approximately 180,000 clones, around nine tenths of them singletons; the top ten hold around 12%. What was sequenced was peripheral blood. Receptors were obtained from a woman in her 70s with COVID-19, enrolled during active disease.

In its sample, this clone was seen once. The rearrangement links TRBV28 to TRBJ1-5; unclear D gene. CDR1 is MDHEN, CDR2 SYDVKM, per germline. The CDR3 extends over 15 amino acids. V gave up 1 base and J gave up 11 bases, with 18 bases separating them. The CDR3 nucleotides are TGTGCCAGCAGTTTATTTTCGGCAGAGGGCTTGGCCCAGCATTTT. Translating gives CASSLFSAEGLAQHF.

The rearrangement links TRBV11-3 to TRBJ2-7, with 11 bases that match TRBD1. The CDR3 length is 15 residues. Looked up from germline, CDR1 is SGHNT and CDR2 is YENEEA. The V and J ends lost 2 bases and 3 bases, in that order; junction bases with no gene match: 3. CDR3 nucleotide sequence: TGTGCCAGCAGCTTATCAGGGACAGGGGGCTACGAGCAGTACTTC. Translation gives CASSLSGTGGYEQYF. The full variable domain, with the rest looked up from reference TRBV11-3 and TRBJ2-7, is EAGVVQSPRYKIIEKKQPVAFWCNPISGHNTLYWYLQNLGQGPELLIRYENEEAVDDSQLPKDRFSAERLKGVDSTLKIQPAELGDSAVYLCASSLSGTGGYEQYFGPGTRLTVT.

The chain has TRBV6-2 or TRBV6-3 and TRBJ1-3; D remains ambiguous. V was trimmed by 6 bases and J by 3 bases, leaving 9 bases between them. The CDR3 extends over 13 amino acids. Per the germline V gene, CDR1 is MNHEY and CDR2 is SVGEGT. The CDR3: CASSRIGGNTIYF. CDR3 DNA: TGTGCCAGCAGCCGAATCGGTGGAAACACCATATATTTT.

This clone has only one observation. V is TRBV11-2 and J is TRBJ2-5, with a weak D call TRBD1 (6 bases). Per the germline V gene, CDR1 is SGHAT and CDR2 is FQNNGV. The CDR3 is made up of 13 amino acids. Trimming shortened V by 11 bases and J by 5 bases, and 18 bases separated the two germline ends. The CDR3 DNA sequence: TGTGCCGGATCCAGGGGCTTTGGGGAGACCCAGTACTTC. It encodes CAGSRGFGETQYF.

The CDR3 loop is CAISEDRGAGPQHF. For the CDR3, the DNA is TGTGCCATCAGTGAGGACAGGGGGGCCGGGCCCCAGCATTTT. This sequence joins TRBV10-3 and TRBJ1-5, with 9 positions matching TRBD1. Germline CDR1 ENHRY, CDR2 SYGVKD. This CDR3 region has 14 residues. With V trimmed by 2 bases and J by 9 bases, 5 bases remained unmatched.

The chain is built from TRBV4-2 and TRBJ2-7, with TRBD2 identical over 13 bases. Losses at the gene ends were 5 bases for V and 5 bases for J; bases not matched to a gene: 12. CDR1 and CDR2 from the germline V gene are LGHNA and YNFKEQ. The CDR3 consists of 17 residues. The CDR3 loop is CASSSEGLAGLRNEQYF. The CDR3 DNA reads as TGTGCCAGCAGCTCGGAGGGACTAGCGGGATTACGGAACGAGCAGTACTTC.

The rearrangement joins TRBV5-1 to TRBJ1-2, with 9 nucleotides matching TRBD1. The CDR3 length is 14 residues. Germline V gene lookup returns CDR1 SGHRS and CDR2 YFSETQ. The V gene end was trimmed by 2 bases and the J gene end by 6 bases; junction bases not matched to a gene: 5. The CDR3 nucleotides read TGCGCCAGCAGCTTACAGGGGGCGATCAATGGCTACACCTTC. Translated, it gives CASSLQGAINGYTF.

The V and J genes are TRBV11-2 and TRBJ1-2; TRBD1 agrees at 10 bases. The CDR3 is made up of 16 amino acids. Germline V gene data show CDR1 as SGHAT and CDR2 as FQNNGV. V shed 1 base and J 5 bases; nucleotides not matched to a gene: 7. Here the CDR3 reads CASSLVGGTGDYGYTF. CDR3 coding DNA: TGTGCCAGCAGCTTAGTAGGGGGGACAGGGGATTATGGCTACACCTTC.

The DNA for the CDR3 is TGTGCCAGCAGCTCCGGGACAGGGAGAACGGCGAACACCGGGGAGCTGTTTTTT. It yields the protein CASSSGTGRTANTGELFF. The chain employs TRBV11-2 and TRBJ2-2; 9 positions agree with TRBD1. The length of the CDR3 is 18 residues. J gave up 0 bases and V 4 bases, and 9 bases lay outside the gene matches. The germline V gene encodes CDR1 SGHAT and CDR2 FQNNGV.

The chain carries TRBV5-1 and TRBJ1-2; 8 positions agree with TRBD1. There are 14 residues in the CDR3. Germline assignment: CDR1 SGHRS and CDR2 YFSETQ. After removal of 0 bases from V and 6 bases from J, the junction contained 4 bases not matched to a gene. The CDR3 bases are TGCGCCAGCAGCTTGGCATCACAGGGGGATGGCTACACCTTC. Translation gives CASSLASQGDGYTF.

This clone was recorded once. The V gene is TRBV28, the J gene TRBJ1-1; D call uncertain. This CDR3 comprises 13 residues. Germline V gene lookup returns CDR1 MDHEN and CDR2 SYDVKM. Between the trimmed V and J ends, which lost 7 bases and 1 base, there was a span of 10 bases. CDR3 nucleotide sequence: TGTGCCAGCATCGGGATTTCGAACACTGAAGCTTTCTTT. Residues: CASIGISNTEAFF.

V gene TRBV28 combines with J gene TRBJ1-6, with a tentative D call TRBD1 (6 bases). Trimming pared 5 bases from V and 10 bases from J, leaving 12 bases between. Per the germline V gene, CDR1 is MDHEN and CDR2 is SYDVKM. This CDR3 comprises 13 residues. Written as DNA, the CDR3 is TGTGCCAGCAGTGTACAGGGTAGATCACCCCTCCACTTT. Protein product: CASSVQGRSPLHF.

The V gene is TRBV6-5, the J gene TRBJ1-1; no clear D gene. The V gene lost 6 bases and the J gene lost 3 bases, with 14 bases spanning the gap. This CDR3 has 14 residues. The V gene's germline CDR1 is MNHEY and CDR2 SVGAGI. The CDR3 protein is CASRGLGVYTEAFF. DNA of the CDR3: TGTGCCAGCAGGGGGTTGGGAGTGTACACTGAAGCTTTCTTT.

This clone was picked up a small number of times. The rearrangement uses TRBV7-8 and TRBJ2-7; 11 bases fit TRBD2. Trimming took 4 bases from V and 7 from J; bases not matched to a gene: 9. Germline V gene data show CDR1 as SGHVS and CDR2 as FQNEAQ. The CDR3 length is 15 residues. CDR3 loop: CASSSLGLAGYEQYF. For the CDR3, the DNA is TGTGCCAGCAGCTCCCTTGGACTAGCGGGTTATGAGCAGTACTTC.

The chain employs TRBV7-9 and TRBJ2-7, with D possibly being TRBD2 (6 bases). CDR1 SEHNR and CDR2 FQNEAQ come from the germline V gene (reference sequence). The CDR3 loop spans 14 amino acids. V was pared by 5 bases and J by 7 bases, with 18 bases between. CDR3 nucleotides: TGTGCCAGCAGCACAAGTGGCGGGATCAGGGAGCAGTACTTC. Translation gives CASSTSGGIREQYF.

J is TRBJ2-7 and V is TRBV18, with 10 nucleotides matching TRBD2. The junction had 8 bases not matched to a gene; V was cut back by 3 bases and J by 0 bases. The germline CDR1 and CDR2 sequences are KGHSH and LQKENI. The CDR3 is made up of 17 amino acids. The CDR3 sequence is CASSPLRTSGYSYEQYF. CDR3 sequence (DNA): TGTGCCAGCTCACCTCTTCGGACTAGCGGTTACTCCTACGAGCAGTACTTC.

The genes are TRBV27 and TRBJ1-5; a possible D gene is TRBD1 (5 bases). Germline assignment: CDR1 MNHEY and CDR2 SMNVEV (reference sequence). The CDR3 extends over 14 amino acids. V was trimmed by 3 bases and J by 1 base, leaving 7 bases between them. The CDR3 bases are TGTGCCAGCAGTTTTCGGGGGAGCAATCAGCCCCAGCATTTT. Its protein is CASSFRGSNQPQHF.

The V call is TRBV6-6, the J call TRBJ1-3; TRBD1 matches at 8 bases. CDR1 and CDR2 from the germline V gene are MNHNY and SVGAGI (reference sequence). V lost 11 bases, J lost 4 bases, and 7 bases stayed unmatched. This CDR3 comprises 13 residues. DNA of the CDR3: TGTGCCGTTCAGGGGGCTAAAGGAAACACCATATATTTT. Its protein product is CAVQGAKGNTIYF.

The J gene is TRBJ2-7, the V gene TRBV7-9; the D is unclear. This CDR3 region has 12 residues. In germline, CDR1 is SEHNR, CDR2 FQNEAQ (reference sequence). Trimming removed 5 bases from V and 3 bases from J, with 8 bases in between. CDR3: CASSHFSYEQYF. The CDR3 region has the DNA TGTGCCAGCAGCCACTTTAGCTACGAGCAGTACTTC.

The rearrangement uses TRBV5-4 and TRBJ2-1; 8 nucleotides line up with TRBD1. V lost 4 bases to trimming and J lost 8 bases; unmatched junction nucleotides: 17. Germline V CDR1 and CDR2: SGHNT, YYREEE (reference sequence). The CDR3 has 17 residues. The CDR3 reads CASSRNTGQGFGDEQFF. DNA of the CDR3: TGTGCCAGCAGCCGTAACACCGGACAGGGCTTCGGGGATGAGCAGTTCTTC.